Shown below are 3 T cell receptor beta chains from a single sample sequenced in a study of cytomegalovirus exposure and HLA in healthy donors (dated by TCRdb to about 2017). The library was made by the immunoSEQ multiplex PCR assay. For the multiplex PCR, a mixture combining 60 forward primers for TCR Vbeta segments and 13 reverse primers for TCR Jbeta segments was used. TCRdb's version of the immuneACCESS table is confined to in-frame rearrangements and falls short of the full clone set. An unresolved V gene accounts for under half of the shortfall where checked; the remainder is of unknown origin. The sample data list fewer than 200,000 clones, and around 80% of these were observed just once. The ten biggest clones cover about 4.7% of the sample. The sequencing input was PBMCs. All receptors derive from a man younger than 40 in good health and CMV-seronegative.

Here the CDR3 reads CASSLGVSGSTDTQYF. The CDR3 coding sequence is TGTGCCAGCAGCTTAGGAGTTAGCGGGAGCACAGATACGCAGTATTTT. The chain recombines TRBV7-9 with TRBJ2-3, with 7 bases matching TRBD2. The V and J ends lost 1 base and 0 bases, in that order; junction bases with no gene match: 4. The CDR3 has 16 amino acids. Germline loops: CDR1 SEHNR, CDR2 FQNEAQ (reference sequence).

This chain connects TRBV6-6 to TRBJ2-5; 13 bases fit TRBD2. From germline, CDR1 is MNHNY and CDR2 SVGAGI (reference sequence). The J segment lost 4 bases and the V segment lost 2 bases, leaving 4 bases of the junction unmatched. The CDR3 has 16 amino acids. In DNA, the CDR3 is TGTGCCAGCAGTTACGGGACTAGCGGGGAGGGAGAGACCCAGTACTTC. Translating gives CASSYGTSGEGETQYF.

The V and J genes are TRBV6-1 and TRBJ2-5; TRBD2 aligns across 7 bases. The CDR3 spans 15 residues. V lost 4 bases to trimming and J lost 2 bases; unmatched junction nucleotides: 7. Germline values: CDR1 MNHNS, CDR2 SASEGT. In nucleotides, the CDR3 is TGTGCCAGCAGTGCCCGACTAGCCCCACAAGAGACCCAGTACTTC. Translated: CASSARLAPQETQYF.